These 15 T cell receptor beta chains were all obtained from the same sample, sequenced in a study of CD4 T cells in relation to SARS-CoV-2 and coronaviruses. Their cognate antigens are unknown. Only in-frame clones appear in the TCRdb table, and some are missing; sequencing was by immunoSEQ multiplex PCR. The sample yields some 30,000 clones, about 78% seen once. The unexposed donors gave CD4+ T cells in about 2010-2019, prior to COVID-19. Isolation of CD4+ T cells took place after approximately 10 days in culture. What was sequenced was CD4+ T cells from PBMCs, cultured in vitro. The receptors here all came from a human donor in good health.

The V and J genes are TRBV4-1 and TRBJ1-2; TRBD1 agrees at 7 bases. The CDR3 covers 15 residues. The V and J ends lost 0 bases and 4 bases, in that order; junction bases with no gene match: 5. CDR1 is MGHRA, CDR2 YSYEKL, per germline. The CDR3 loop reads CASSQESQGVYGYTF. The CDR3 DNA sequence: TGCGCCAGCAGCCAAGAGTCTCAGGGGGTCTATGGCTACACCTTC.

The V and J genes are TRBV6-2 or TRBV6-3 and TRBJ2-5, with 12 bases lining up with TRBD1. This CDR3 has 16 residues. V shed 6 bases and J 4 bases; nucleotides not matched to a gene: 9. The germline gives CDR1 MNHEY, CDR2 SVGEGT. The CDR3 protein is CASSTYGTGGGETQYF. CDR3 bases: TGTGCCAGCAGCACCTACGGGACAGGGGGCGGAGAGACCCAGTACTTC.

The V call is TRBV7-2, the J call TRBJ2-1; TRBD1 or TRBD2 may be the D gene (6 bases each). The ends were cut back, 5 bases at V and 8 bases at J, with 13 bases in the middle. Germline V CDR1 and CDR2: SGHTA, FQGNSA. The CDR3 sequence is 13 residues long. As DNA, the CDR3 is TGTGCCAGCAGCCCCCCGGGGGCCCATGAGCAGTTCTTC. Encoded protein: CASSPPGAHEQFF.

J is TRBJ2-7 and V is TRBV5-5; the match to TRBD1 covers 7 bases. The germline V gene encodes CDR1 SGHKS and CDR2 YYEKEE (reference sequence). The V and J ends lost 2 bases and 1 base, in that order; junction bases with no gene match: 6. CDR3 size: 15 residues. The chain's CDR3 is CASSFRGSRSYEQYF. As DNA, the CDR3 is TGTGCCAGCAGCTTCAGGGGGTCTAGGTCCTACGAGCAGTACTTC. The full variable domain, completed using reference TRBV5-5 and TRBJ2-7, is DAGVTQSPTHLIKTRGQQVTLRCSPISGHKSVSWYQQVLGQGPQFIFQYYEKEERGRGNFPDRFSARQFPNYSSELNVNALLLGDSALYLCASSFRGSRSYEQYFGPGTRLTVT.

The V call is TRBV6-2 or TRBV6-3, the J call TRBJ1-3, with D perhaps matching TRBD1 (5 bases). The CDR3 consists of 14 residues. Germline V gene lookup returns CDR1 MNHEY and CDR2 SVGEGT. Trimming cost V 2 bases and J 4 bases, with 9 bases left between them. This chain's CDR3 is CASSYKGAGNTIYF. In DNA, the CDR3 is TGTGCCAGCAGTTACAAAGGGGCCGGAAACACCATATATTTT.

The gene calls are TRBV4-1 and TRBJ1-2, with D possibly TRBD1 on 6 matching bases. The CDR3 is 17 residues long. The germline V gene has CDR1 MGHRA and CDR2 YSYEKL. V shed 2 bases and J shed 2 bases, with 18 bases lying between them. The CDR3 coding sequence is TGCGCCAGCAGCCAATATCCCGCTACAGGGCCCAACTATGGCTACACCTTC. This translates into CASSQYPATGPNYGYTF.

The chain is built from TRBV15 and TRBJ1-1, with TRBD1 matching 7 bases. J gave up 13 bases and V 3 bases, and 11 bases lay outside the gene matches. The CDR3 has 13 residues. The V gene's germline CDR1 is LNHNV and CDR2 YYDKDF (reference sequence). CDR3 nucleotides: TGTGCCACCAGCAGCCCAGGGGAAACAGGGGTTTTCTTT. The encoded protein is CATSSPGETGVFF. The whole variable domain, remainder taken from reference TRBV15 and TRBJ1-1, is DAMVIQNPRYQVTQFGKPVTLSCSQTLNHNVMYWYQQKSSQAPKLLFHYYDKDFNNEADTPDNFQSRRPNTSFCFLDIRSPGLGDTAMYLCATSSPGETGVFFGQGTRLTVV.

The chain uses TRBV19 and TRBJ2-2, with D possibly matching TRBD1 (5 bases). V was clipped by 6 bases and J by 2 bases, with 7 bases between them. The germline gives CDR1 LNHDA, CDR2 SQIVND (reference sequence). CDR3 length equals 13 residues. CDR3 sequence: CASRTVNTGELFF. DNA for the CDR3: TGTGCCAGTAGGACAGTTAACACCGGGGAGCTGTTTTTT.

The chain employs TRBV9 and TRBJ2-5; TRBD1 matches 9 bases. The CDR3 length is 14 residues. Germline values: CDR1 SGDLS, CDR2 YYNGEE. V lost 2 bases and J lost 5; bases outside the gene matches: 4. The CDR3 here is CASSVTTGGETQYF. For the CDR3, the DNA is TGTGCCAGCAGCGTCACGACAGGGGGGGAGACCCAGTACTTC.

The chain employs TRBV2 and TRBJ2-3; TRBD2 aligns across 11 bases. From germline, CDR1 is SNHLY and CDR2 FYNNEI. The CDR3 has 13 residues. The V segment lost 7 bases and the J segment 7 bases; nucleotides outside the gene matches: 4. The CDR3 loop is CASTLAGGNTQYF. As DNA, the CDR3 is TGTGCCAGCACGCTAGCGGGAGGAAATACGCAGTATTTT.

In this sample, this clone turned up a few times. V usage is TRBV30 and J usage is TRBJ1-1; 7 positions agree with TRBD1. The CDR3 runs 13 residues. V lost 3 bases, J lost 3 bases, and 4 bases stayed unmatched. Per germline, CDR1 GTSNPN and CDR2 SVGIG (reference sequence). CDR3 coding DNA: TGTGCCTGGAGGACTGGGACAGACACTGAAGCTTTCTTT. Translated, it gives CAWRTGTDTEAFF.

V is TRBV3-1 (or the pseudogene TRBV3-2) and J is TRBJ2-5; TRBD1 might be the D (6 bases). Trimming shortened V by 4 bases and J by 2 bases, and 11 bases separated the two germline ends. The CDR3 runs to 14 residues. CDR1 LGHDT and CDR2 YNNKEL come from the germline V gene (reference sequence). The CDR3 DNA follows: TGTGCCAGCAGCCGATCGGACAGACAAGAGACCCAGTACTTC. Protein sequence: CASSRSDRQETQYF.

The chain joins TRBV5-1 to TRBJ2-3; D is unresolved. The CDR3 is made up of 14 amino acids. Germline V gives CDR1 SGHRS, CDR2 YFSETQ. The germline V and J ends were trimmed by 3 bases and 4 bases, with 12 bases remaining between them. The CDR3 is CASSWVGPADTQYF. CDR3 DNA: TGCGCCAGCAGCTGGGTAGGGCCAGCAGATACGCAGTATTTT. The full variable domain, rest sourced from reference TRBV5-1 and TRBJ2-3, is KAGVTQTPRYLIKTRGQQVTLSCSPISGHRSVSWYQQTPGQGLQFLFEYFSETQRNKGNFPGRFSGRQFSNSRSEMNVSTLELGDSALYLCASSWVGPADTQYFGPGTRLTVL.

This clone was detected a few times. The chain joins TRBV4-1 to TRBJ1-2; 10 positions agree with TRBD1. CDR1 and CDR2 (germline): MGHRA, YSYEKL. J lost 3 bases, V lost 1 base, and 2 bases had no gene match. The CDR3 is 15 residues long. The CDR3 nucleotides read TGCGCCAGCAGCCAAGGACAGGGGGCGGACTATGGCTACACCTTC. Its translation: CASSQGQGADYGYTF.

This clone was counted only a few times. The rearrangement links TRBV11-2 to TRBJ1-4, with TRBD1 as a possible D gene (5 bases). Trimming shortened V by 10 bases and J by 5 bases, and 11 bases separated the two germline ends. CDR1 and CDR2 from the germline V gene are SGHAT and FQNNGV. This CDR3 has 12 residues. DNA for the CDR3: TGTGCCATCAGAGCAGGGAATGAAAAACTGTTTTTT. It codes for CAIRAGNEKLFF. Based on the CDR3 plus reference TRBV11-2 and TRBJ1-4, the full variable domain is EAGVAQSPRYKIIEKRQSVAFWCNPISGHATLYWYQQILGQGPKLLIQFQNNGVVDDSQLPKDRFSAERLKGVDSTLKIQPAKLEDSAVYLCAIRAGNEKLFFGSGTQLSVL.